This TCR beta chain was identified in a study of blood T cell repertoires in COVID-19. This CDR3 is built from 15 residues. Looked up from germline, CDR1 is LNHDA and CDR2 is SQIVND (reference sequence). Trimming removed 7 bases from V and 3 bases from J, with 18 bases in between. Per the study methods: Reference gene primer amplification gave estimated nucleated cell counts. Sequencing was performed with immunoSEQ multiplex PCR; in TCRdb, only in-frame clones are kept and a portion is missing. V and J calls and clone size are given by that table; D and trimming were obtained from the DNA. This table holds 50,000 to 75,000 clones, around 80% found once.

The J gene is TRBJ1-1, the V gene TRBV19, with D tentatively TRBD1 (5 bases). The sequenced sample was peripheral blood. This clonotype originated in a woman of 80 years or more with active or convalescent COVID-19. CDR3 sequence (DNA): TGTGCCAGTACCACGTGGGGCAGATCGGACACTGAAGCTTTCTTT. Amino acids: CASTTWGRSDTEAFF.